This T cell receptor (beta chain) was retrieved from a study of blood T cell repertoires in COVID-19. Study-level information: The cDNA or gDNA used as material had been derived from T cells, B-cell-depleted T cells, or PBMCs.

How the authors handled the data: From reference gene primer amplification, estimates of nucleated cell counts were derived. The data were produced by immunoSEQ multiplex PCR, yet TCRdb's version contains in-frame clones alone and is incomplete. That table is the source of V, J and clone size, and D and trimming were worked out from the DNA. This table holds approximately 300,000 clones, around 89% found once. This clone was seen just once. The TCR comes from a woman aged 50 to 60 with COVID-19, enrolled during active disease. The sequenced material came from peripheral blood.

This CDR3 reads CASSLARQMNTEAFF. For the CDR3, the DNA is TGTGCCAGCAGCTTAGCGAGACAGATGAACACTGAAGCTTTCTTT. The chain uses TRBV7-8 and TRBJ1-1, with TRBD1 as a possible D gene (5 bases). This CDR3 comprises 15 residues. The germline V and J ends were trimmed by 0 bases and 0 bases, with 8 bases remaining between them. Germline V gene lookup returns CDR1 SGHVS and CDR2 FQNEAQ.